The 32 T cell receptor beta chains presented below share a single source sample, sequenced in a study of OX40 agonist ivuxolimab in advanced cancers. This table comes from immunoSEQ multiplex PCR, and its TCRdb copy is limited to in-frame clones, with some not included. In the table there are about 77,000 clones, roughly nine tenths of which are singletons. The sequencing used CD4+ or CD8+ T cells sorted from blood, collected in a trial of the OX40 agonist ivuxolimab. These receptors all come from an adult with an advanced solid tumor such as melanoma, head and neck, liver or kidney cancer.

This chain links TRBV7-8 with TRBJ2-7; TRBD1 aligns across 7 bases. The CDR3 extends over 15 amino acids. Germline-derived CDR1 and CDR2 are SGHVS and FQNEAQ. The V and J ends lost 2 bases and 4 bases, in that order; junction bases with no gene match: 8. This CDR3 is CASSLRQGALYEQYF. CDR3 coding DNA: TGTGCCAGCAGCTTAAGACAGGGAGCCCTTTACGAGCAGTACTTC.

V gene TRBV6-6 combines with J gene TRBJ1-2, with D uncertain. This CDR3 is 12 amino acids long. With 0 bases removed from V and 8 bases from J, the gap between germline ends came to 7 bases. Germline-derived CDR1 and CDR2 are MNHNY and SVGAGI (reference sequence). CDR3 nucleotide sequence: TGTGCCAGCAGTTACTCCGCGGGAGGCTACACCTTC. Residues: CASSYSAGGYTF.

V and J are TRBV29-1 and TRBJ2-2, with 7 bases aligning to TRBD1. This CDR3 has 13 residues. After removal of 7 bases from V and 6 bases from J, the junction contained 8 bases not matched to a gene. The germline gives CDR1 SQVTM, CDR2 ANQGSEA. The CDR3 is CSGTRGSAGELFF. The CDR3 DNA is TGCAGCGGGACCAGGGGGAGCGCCGGGGAGCTGTTTTTT.

The CDR3 region is CATSAHGQVNTEAFF. The CDR3, as DNA: TGTGCCACCAGCGCCCACGGACAGGTGAACACTGAAGCTTTCTTT. The V and J genes are TRBV15 and TRBJ1-1; 7 nucleotides agree with TRBD1. J was trimmed by 0 bases and V by 5 bases; bases with no gene match: 6. Per the germline V gene, CDR1 is LNHNV and CDR2 is YYDKDF (reference sequence). The CDR3 totals 15 residues.

This rearrangement joins TRBV5-4 to TRBJ1-1; tentatively, D is TRBD1 (5 bases). Trimming left V 0 bases short and J 0 bases short, with 6 bases between. Looked up from germline, CDR1 is SGHNT and CDR2 is YYREEE (reference sequence). There are 14 residues in the CDR3. The CDR3: CASSLDRLNTEAFF. The CDR3 nucleotides read TGTGCCAGCAGCTTGGACAGGCTGAACACTGAAGCTTTCTTT.

J is TRBJ1-2 and V is TRBV5-5, with TRBD1 identical over 10 bases. The V gene end was trimmed by 4 bases and the J gene end by 8 bases; junction bases not matched to a gene: 11. From germline, CDR1 is SGHKS and CDR2 YYEKEE (reference sequence). The CDR3 sequence is 15 residues long. The CDR3, as DNA: TGTGCCAGCAGCGGGTTCGGGACAGGGGCTTCAGGCTACACCTTC. Its translation is CASSGFGTGASGYTF.

The chain links TRBV28 to TRBJ2-3; D is undetermined. CDR1 and CDR2 (germline): MDHEN, SYDVKM. V was shortened by 6 bases and J by 0 bases, with 16 bases between the two germline ends. This CDR3 spans 16 amino acids. The CDR3 DNA reads as TGTGCCAGCAGCACCGCGACTGGGTACAGCACAGATACGCAGTATTTT. Translation: CASSTATGYSTDTQYF.

This chain uses TRBV4-1 with TRBJ2-1, with 10 bases identical to TRBD2. This CDR3 has 18 amino acids. V lost 4 bases to trimming and J lost 0 bases; unmatched junction nucleotides: 9. The germline CDR1 and CDR2 sequences are MGHRA and YSYEKL. In nucleotides, the CDR3 is TGCGCCAGCAGCCCCGAGCCGGCTAGCGGGAGCTCCTACAATGAGCAGTTCTTC. Translated, it gives CASSPEPASGSSYNEQFF.

CDR3: CASSFPERGSSYNEQFF. The CDR3 DNA sequence: TGTGCCAGCAGCTTCCCAGAGCGGGGCAGCTCCTACAATGAGCAGTTCTTC. The V and J genes are TRBV7-2 and TRBJ2-1; 7 nucleotides align to TRBD2. Germline-derived CDR1 and CDR2 are SGHTA and FQGNSA. CDR3 length: 17 amino acids. The junction had 8 bases not matched to a gene; V was cut back by 3 bases and J by 0 bases.

This rearrangement joins TRBV10-3 to TRBJ1-1, with TRBD1 as a possible D gene (5 bases). Germline V CDR1 and CDR2: ENHRY, SYGVKD. CDR3 size: 13 residues. V was cut by 3 bases and J by 4 bases, with 9 bases left in between. The CDR3: CAISDRAITEAFF. The CDR3 nucleotides are TGTGCCATCAGTGACAGGGCGATCACTGAAGCTTTCTTT.

The genes are TRBV19 and TRBJ2-1; TRBD1 agrees at 7 bases. CDR3 length equals 13 residues. The J segment lost 5 bases and the V segment lost 5 bases, leaving 3 bases of the junction unmatched. Germline CDR1 is LNHDA and CDR2 is SQIVND (reference sequence). CDR3 region: CASSEGQNNEQFF. CDR3 DNA sequence: TGTGCCAGTAGTGAGGGACAGAACAATGAGCAGTTCTTC.

V and J are TRBV2 and TRBJ1-2; D gene uncertain. The germline V gene has CDR1 SNHLY and CDR2 FYNNEI. Deletions cut 9 bases from V and 5 bases from J, with 19 bases between. There are 14 residues in the CDR3. The DNA of the CDR3 is TGTGCCAGGAAACCTTTTCGGATGTTATATGGCTACACCTTC. It encodes CARKPFRMLYGYTF.

This clone was seen a few times. This chain links TRBV10-2 with TRBJ1-1, with D possibly matching TRBD1 (6 bases). Trimming left V 6 bases short and J 4 bases short, with 9 bases between. Germline V lookup: CDR1 WSHSY, CDR2 SAAADI. CDR3 length: 12 amino acids. The CDR3 loop is CASRDSSTEAFF. DNA of the CDR3: TGCGCCAGCAGGGACAGTTCCACTGAAGCTTTCTTT.

The rearrangement links TRBV4-1 to TRBJ1-5; D is unresolved. CDR1 and CDR2 from the germline V gene are MGHRA and YSYEKL. There are 13 residues in the CDR3. The V gene lost 2 bases and the J gene lost 6 bases, with 8 bases spanning the gap. Here the CDR3 reads CASSQRPLQPQHF. The DNA for the CDR3 is TGCGCCAGCAGCCAAAGGCCCCTTCAGCCCCAGCATTTT.

V usage is TRBV19 and J usage is TRBJ2-1, with TRBD2 identical over 12 bases. The germline V gene encodes CDR1 LNHDA and CDR2 SQIVND (reference sequence). Unmatched junction bases numbered 15, after V lost 3 bases and J lost 9 bases. CDR3 length: 18 residues. The DNA for the CDR3 is TGTGCCAGTAGTATGGCTAGCGGGAGGGCTATTGGCCTCGGTGAGCAGTTCTTC. Translated, it gives CASSMASGRAIGLGEQFF.

This chain uses TRBV25-1 with TRBJ1-2; unclear D gene. The CDR3 consists of 13 residues. Germline V lookup: CDR1 MGHDK, CDR2 SYGVNS. With 3 bases removed from V and 8 bases from J, the gap between germline ends came to 13 bases. As DNA, the CDR3 is TGTGCCAGCAGTGATGGCGGGTTTGGCGGCTACACCTTC. This translates into CASSDGGFGGYTF.

The V gene is TRBV5-5, the J gene TRBJ2-2; 9 bases line up with TRBD2. Germline V CDR1 and CDR2: SGHKS, YYEKEE (reference sequence). The CDR3 is 15 amino acids. Trimming at V came to 3 bases and at J to 1 base, leaving 1 base not matched to a gene. CDR3 nucleotides: TGTGCCAGCAGCTGGACTAGCGTGAACACCGGGGAGCTGTTTTTT. Translation: CASSWTSVNTGELFF. The variable domain in full, with the rest retrieved from reference TRBV5-5 and TRBJ2-2, is DAGVTQSPTHLIKTRGQQVTLRCSPISGHKSVSWYQQVLGQGPQFIFQYYEKEERGRGNFPDRFSARQFPNYSSELNVNALLLGDSALYLCASSWTSVNTGELFFGEGSRLTVL.

V is TRBV5-1 and J is TRBJ2-5; TRBD2 agrees at 10 bases. V was clipped by 3 bases and J by 5 bases; unmatched bases: 1. CDR3 length: 13 amino acids. Germline CDR1 reads SGHRS; CDR2 reads YFSETQ. This CDR3 is CASSSGLAETQYF. Here the CDR3 DNA reads TGCGCCAGCAGCTCGGGACTAGCGGAGACCCAGTACTTC.

The chain joins TRBV5-1 to TRBJ1-2; the match to TRBD1 covers 7 bases. CDR1 is SGHRS and CDR2 is YFSETQ in the germline V gene. The CDR3 has 13 residues. V lost 0 bases, J lost 7 bases, and 3 bases stayed unmatched. The CDR3 protein is CASSLDPGGGYTF. CDR3 sequence (DNA): TGCGCCAGCAGCTTGGACCCAGGGGGTGGCTACACCTTC.

The chain has TRBV11-2 and TRBJ2-7; 8 bases fit TRBD2. Unmatched junction bases numbered 6, after V lost 1 base and J lost 4 bases. The CDR3 length is 15 residues. Germline CDR1 and CDR2: SGHAT and FQNNGV. The DNA of the CDR3 is TGTGCCAGCAGCTTAGTGAGCGGGGGACAATACGAGCAGTACTTC. Its protein product is CASSLVSGGQYEQYF.

The gene calls are TRBV2 and TRBJ1-5, with a tentative D call TRBD1 (5 bases). Trimming pared 5 bases from V and 5 bases from J, leaving 16 bases between. The CDR3 is 15 residues long. Germline V gene data show CDR1 as SNHLY and CDR2 as FYNNEI. CDR3 amino acids: CASSSDTAGHQPQHF. The CDR3 DNA reads as TGTGCCAGCAGTTCGGACACTGCGGGCCATCAGCCCCAGCATTTT.

V and J are TRBV9 and TRBJ1-4; D not certain. The CDR3 runs to 15 residues. Germline CDR1 and CDR2: SGDLS and YYNGEE. V was shortened by 2 bases and J by 4 bases, with 12 bases between the two germline ends. The CDR3 spells CASSVAAGLNEKLFF. CDR3 DNA: TGTGCCAGCAGCGTGGCTGCCGGTCTTAATGAAAAACTGTTTTTT.

V is TRBV7-2 and J is TRBJ1-6; maybe TRBD1 (6 bases). Germline values: CDR1 SGHTA, CDR2 FQGNSA. V lost 2 bases and J 6 bases, leaving 14 bases between the germline ends. The CDR3 runs to 16 residues. DNA of the CDR3: TGTGCCAGCAGCTTATGGACGGGGGCCCCTAATTCACCCCTCCACTTT. Translation gives CASSLWTGAPNSPLHF.

This clone is a singleton in its sample. V usage is TRBV7-9 and J usage is TRBJ2-3; D may be TRBD2 (7 bases). This CDR3 spans 16 amino acids. The germline V gene has CDR1 SEHNR and CDR2 FQNEAQ (reference sequence). V lost 1 base and J 1 base, leaving 12 bases between the germline ends. CDR3 coding DNA: TGTGCCAGCAGCTTAGAAGGCGGGGGCCGCACAGATACGCAGTATTTT. As protein: CASSLEGGGRTDTQYF.

This chain uses TRBV15 with TRBJ2-1; possible D gene TRBD2, 6 bases. The V end lost 4 bases, the J end lost 2 bases, and 15 bases lay between the germline ends. The CDR3 loop spans 16 amino acids. The germline V gene has CDR1 LNHNV and CDR2 YYDKDF (reference sequence). The DNA for the CDR3 is TGTGCCACCAGCACCTTAAGCGGGTCTACCTACAATGAGCAGTTCTTC. It translates to CATSTLSGSTYNEQFF. Looking up the rest from reference TRBV15 and TRBJ2-1 gives the full variable domain: DAMVIQNPRYQVTQFGKPVTLSCSQTLNHNVMYWYQQKSSQAPKLLFHYYDKDFNNEADTPDNFQSRRPNTSFCFLDIRSPGLGDTAMYLCATSTLSGSTYNEQFFGPGTRLTVL.

This rearrangement joins TRBV7-2 to TRBJ1-2; perhaps TRBD1 as D (5 bases). This CDR3 has 14 amino acids. The V end was cut by 5 bases, the J end by 2 bases, with 12 bases between. The germline CDR1 and CDR2 sequences are SGHTA and FQGNSA. The CDR3 DNA sequence: TGTGCCAGCAGCCCGATGGGACTCAACTATGGCTACACCTTC. Residues: CASSPMGLNYGYTF.

This rearrangement joins TRBV27 to TRBJ1-5, with 7 positions matching TRBD1. The length of the CDR3 is 15 residues. V was pared by 6 bases and J by 2 bases, with 7 bases of the junction left unmatched. Germline V gives CDR1 MNHEY, CDR2 SMNVEV (reference sequence). The CDR3 protein is CASSMTGTGNQPQHF. Written as DNA, the CDR3 is TGTGCCAGCAGCATGACAGGGACGGGCAATCAGCCCCAGCATTTT.

V is TRBV5-8 and J is TRBJ1-4; a weak D match, TRBD1 (5 bases). V lost 4 bases and J 9 bases, leaving 16 bases between the germline ends. This CDR3 comprises 14 residues. The germline V gene encodes CDR1 SGHTS and CDR2 YDEGEE. CDR3 loop: CASSPTRDGQKLFF. In nucleotides, the CDR3 is TGTGCCAGCAGCCCCACCCGGGACGGTCAAAAACTGTTTTTT.

V and J are TRBV2 and TRBJ2-5; 10 positions match TRBD1. V dropped 10 bases and J dropped 5; count of bases not matched to a gene: 10. The CDR3 runs to 14 residues. CDR1 is SNHLY, CDR2 FYNNEI, per germline. CDR3 DNA: TGTGCCAACCGACAGGGGGCGGGTGGGGAGACCCAGTACTTC. Translating it yields CANRQGAGGETQYF.

V usage is TRBV11-1 and J usage is TRBJ1-3; D remains unclear. This CDR3 is built from 16 residues. Germline-derived CDR1 and CDR2 are SGHAT and FQDESV (reference sequence). Trimming cost V 5 bases and J 0 bases, with 14 bases left between them. The CDR3 DNA reads TGTGCCAGCAGCCCCCCCCGGGGTAACTCTGGAAACACCATATATTTT. Its translation is CASSPPRGNSGNTIYF.

This chain joins TRBV5-1 and TRBJ1-3; no clear D gene. The V gene lost 5 bases and the J gene lost 7 bases, with 13 bases spanning the gap. The germline V gene has CDR1 SGHRS and CDR2 YFSETQ. The CDR3 is 13 amino acids. The CDR3 loop reads CASSETPLNTIYF. DNA for the CDR3: TGCGCCAGCAGTGAGACCCCCTTGAACACCATATATTTT. The variable domain in full, completed from reference TRBV5-1 and TRBJ1-3, reads KAGVTQTPRYLIKTRGQQVTLSCSPISGHRSVSWYQQTPGQGLQFLFEYFSETQRNKGNFPGRFSGRQFSNSRSEMNVSTLELGDSALYLCASSETPLNTIYFGEGSWLTVV.

This clone was seen a single time. The chain employs TRBV10-3 and TRBJ2-7; D uncertain. Germline values: CDR1 ENHRY, CDR2 SYGVKD. V was cut by 6 bases and J by 6 bases, with 18 bases left in between. This CDR3 is built from 14 residues. The chain's CDR3 is CAIRGRPDHSEQYF. CDR3 nucleotides: TGTGCCATCAGAGGACGACCGGACCACTCCGAGCAGTACTTC.